What follows are 21 T cell receptor beta chains derived from one specimen sequenced in a study of blood T cell repertoires in COVID-19. Clones were sequenced by immunoSEQ multiplex PCR, and TCRdb holds only the in-frame ones, with some missing. The sample records 100,000 to 150,000 clones, roughly 79% being singletons. The sequencing input was peripheral blood. These receptors originate from a human donor in a cohort sampled during active COVID-19.

About this clone itself: One junction end disagrees with the germline gene, perhaps due to a read error. The chain joins TRBV11-2 to TRBJ2-3, with D uncertain. The CDR3 has 15 amino acids. In germline, CDR1 is SGHAT, CDR2 FQNNGV. CDR3 in amino acids: CASSLGGIKRDAQYF. Here the CDR3 DNA reads TGTGCCAGCAGCTTAGGAGGAATTAAACGAGATGCGCAGTATTTT.

The chain is built from TRBV30 and TRBJ2-7, with D maybe TRBD2 (6 bases). CDR1 is GTSNPN, CDR2 SVGIG, per germline (reference sequence). Trimming removed 5 bases from V and 6 bases from J, with 17 bases in between. The CDR3 is 13 amino acids. In nucleotides, the CDR3 is TGTGCCTGGGGCTCAGCGGAGCGGGCCGAGCAGTACTTC. Amino acid sequence: CAWGSAERAEQYF.

The V call is TRBV10-3, the J call TRBJ2-3, with 11 bases matching TRBD2. From germline, CDR1 is ENHRY and CDR2 SYGVKD. V trimming: 4 bases; J trimming: 4 bases; junction bases outside the gene matches: 7. The CDR3 runs to 16 residues. In DNA form, the CDR3 reads TGTGCCATCAGTGGTGGTAGCGGGGGGGCCGCAGATACGCAGTATTTT. Its translation: CAISGGSGGAADTQYF.

The genes are TRBV6-5 and TRBJ2-7, with a possible D match to TRBD1 (7 bases). The CDR3 totals 16 residues. V was clipped by 0 bases and J by 9 bases, with 21 bases between them. From germline, CDR1 is MNHEY and CDR2 SVGAGI. For the CDR3, the DNA is TGTGCCAGCAGTTACTCCGGGACAGTGCAGGAGGGGCGGCAGTACTTC. Its protein product is CASSYSGTVQEGRQYF.

This chain uses TRBV7-9 with TRBJ1-2; unclear D gene. The CDR3 is made up of 16 amino acids. V gave up 5 bases and J gave up 2 bases, with 18 bases separating them. In germline, CDR1 is SEHNR, CDR2 FQNEAQ (reference sequence). CDR3 sequence reads: CASSPPPRSRNYGYTF. The CDR3 region has the DNA TGTGCCAGCAGCCCCCCTCCCAGGTCGAGAAACTATGGCTACACCTTC.

This clone was recorded only once. The V call is TRBV7-2, the J call TRBJ2-5; 7 bases match TRBD2. V was clipped by 2 bases and J by 3 bases; unmatched bases: 0. This CDR3 spans 13 amino acids. In germline, CDR1 is SGHTA, CDR2 FQGNSA. CDR3 loop: CASSLTSEETQYF. CDR3 nucleotides: TGTGCCAGCAGCTTAACTAGCGAAGAGACCCAGTACTTC.

This clone came up a few times. This chain uses TRBV7-3 with TRBJ2-4, with 14 bases that match TRBD2. The CDR3 runs to 16 residues. V lost 5 bases, J lost 9 bases, and 9 bases stayed unmatched. The germline CDR1 and CDR2 sequences are SGHTA and FQGTGA. The CDR3 sequence: CASSPGTSGRGTIQYF. The CDR3 DNA is TGTGCCAGCAGCCCCGGGACTAGCGGGAGAGGGACCATTCAGTACTTC.

Here the CDR3 DNA reads TGTGCCAGCAGCCCGATCGGAGTGTCAGCGGGGGTTTTAGATACGCAGTATTTT. Its protein product is CASSPIGVSAGVLDTQYF. The chain is built from TRBV5-5 and TRBJ2-3, with 8 bases fitting TRBD2. The CDR3 length is 18 residues. Germline CDR1 is SGHKS and CDR2 is YYEKEE (reference sequence). J gave up 5 bases and V 4 bases, and 18 bases lay outside the gene matches.

The J gene is TRBJ1-2, the V gene TRBV20-1; 8 nucleotides match TRBD1. The germline CDR1 and CDR2 sequences are DFQATT and SNEGSKA (reference sequence). The CDR3 is 14 amino acids. Trimming removed 3 bases from V and 4 bases from J; junction bases left unmatched: 7. CDR3 in amino acids: CSASPGTGTYGYTF. DNA of the CDR3: TGCAGTGCTAGTCCCGGGACAGGAACCTATGGCTACACCTTC.

The chain combines TRBV6-5 with TRBJ1-3; D gene unclear. The CDR3 is made up of 15 amino acids. Germline CDR1 and CDR2: MNHEY and SVGAGI. Trimming cost V 1 base and J 3 bases, with 10 bases left between them. The DNA for the CDR3 is TGTGCCAGCAGTTACTTAGCGGGGAATGGAAACACCATATATTTT. Amino acids: CASSYLAGNGNTIYF.

The chain links TRBV27 to TRBJ1-5; D perhaps matches TRBD1 (6 bases). Germline values: CDR1 MNHEY, CDR2 SMNVEV (reference sequence). The CDR3 totals 19 residues. V was pared by 2 bases and J by 2 bases, with 22 bases between. The CDR3 bases are TGTGCCAGCAGTTTAATTCTAAGGGGAATCTCAGGGGGCAATCAGCCCCAGCATTTT. Encoded protein: CASSLILRGISGGNQPQHF.

The chain has TRBV10-3 and TRBJ2-7; 7 bases fit TRBD2. Germline loops: CDR1 ENHRY, CDR2 SYGVKD. Trimming removed 7 bases from V and 2 bases from J; junction bases left unmatched: 8. CDR3 size: 14 residues. The CDR3 loop is CAITSGTTAYEQYF. The CDR3 coding sequence is TGTGCCATCACTTCCGGGACTACGGCCTACGAGCAGTACTTC.

The gene calls are TRBV19 and TRBJ2-2, with 9 bases fitting TRBD1. J was trimmed by 7 bases and V by 5 bases; bases with no gene match: 5. CDR1 LNHDA and CDR2 SQIVND come from the germline V gene (reference sequence). CDR3 length equals 14 residues. The CDR3 nucleotides are TGTGCCAGTAGTCGGACAGGGGCAGGCGGGGAGCTGTTTTTT. As protein: CASSRTGAGGELFF. Complete variable domain (other parts from reference TRBV19 and TRBJ2-2): DGGITQSPKYLFRKEGQNVTLSCEQNLNHDAMYWYRQDPGQGLRLIYYSQIVNDFQKGDIAEGYSVSREKKESFPLTVTSAQKNPTAFYLCASSRTGAGGELFFGEGSRLTVL.

CDR3 sequence: CASSNIAGTEAFF. In DNA form, the CDR3 reads TGTGCCAGTAGTAACATCGCGGGGACTGAAGCTTTCTTT. The chain joins TRBV19 to TRBJ1-1; D gene unclear. This CDR3 contains 13 residues. The V gene's germline CDR1 is LNHDA and CDR2 SQIVND (reference sequence). Trimming removed 4 bases at V and 5 bases at J, with 11 bases between.

This clone was seen only once. In the same sample, other DNA sequences code for this CDR3. CDR3 in amino acids: CASSGGTGYEQYF. The CDR3, as DNA: TGCGCCAGCAGCGGGGGGACAGGCTACGAGCAGTACTTC. This sequence joins TRBV5-1 and TRBJ2-7, with 8 bases that match TRBD1. V trimming: 4 bases; J trimming: 3 bases; junction bases outside the gene matches: 3. The CDR3 sequence is 13 residues long. The germline V gene encodes CDR1 SGHRS and CDR2 YFSETQ.

The J gene is TRBJ1-1, the V gene TRBV10-3; 12 nucleotides align to TRBD1. Per the germline V gene, CDR1 is ENHRY and CDR2 is SYGVKD. This CDR3 is 16 amino acids long. The junction had 6 bases not matched to a gene; V was cut back by 0 bases and J by 7 bases. CDR3 region: CAISESRGTGGGEAFF. The CDR3 region has the DNA TGTGCCATCAGTGAGTCGAGGGGGACAGGGGGCGGTGAAGCTTTCTTT.

The rearrangement links TRBV2 to TRBJ1-1; D unclear. CDR3 length: 14 amino acids. CDR1 and CDR2 from the germline V gene are SNHLY and FYNNEI. Trimming left V 4 bases short and J 5 bases short, with 14 bases between. CDR3 bases: TGTGCCAGCAGTGCCAGCAGCGCGGGGACTGAAGCTTTCTTT. Amino acids: CASSASSAGTEAFF.

The chain links TRBV6-1 to TRBJ2-7; 12 bases line up with TRBD1. There are 15 residues in the CDR3. V dropped 3 bases and J dropped 6; count of bases not matched to a gene: 6. The V gene's germline CDR1 is MNHNS and CDR2 SASEGT. DNA of the CDR3: TGTGCCAGCAGTGATCCGGGACAGGGGGCAGGCGAGCAGTACTTC. Its protein product is CASSDPGQGAGEQYF.

The gene calls are TRBV27 and TRBJ1-6; 9 nucleotides agree with TRBD1. Looked up from germline, CDR1 is MNHEY and CDR2 is SMNVEV (reference sequence). The CDR3 extends over 16 amino acids. Losses at the gene ends were 8 bases for V and 9 bases for J; bases not matched to a gene: 14. This chain's CDR3 is CASCYLDRGDVSPLHF. The CDR3 DNA reads TGTGCCAGCTGCTATTTGGACAGGGGAGATGTTTCACCCCTCCACTTT.

The V and J genes are TRBV7-6 and TRBJ2-7; possible D gene TRBD1, 6 bases. The V end lost 7 bases, the J end lost 3 bases, and 16 bases lay between the germline ends. The length of the CDR3 is 14 residues. The germline gives CDR1 SGHVS, CDR2 FNYEAQ. CDR3 residues: CASTPGRQDYEQYF. CDR3 sequence (DNA): TGTGCCAGCACCCCCGGGCGACAGGACTACGAGCAGTACTTC. Full variable domain (rest looked up from reference TRBV7-6 and TRBJ2-7): GAGVSQSPRYKVTKRGQDVALRCDPISGHVSLYWYRQALGQGPEFLTYFNYEAQQDKSGLPNDRFSAERPEGSISTLTIQRTEQRDSAMYRCASTPGRQDYEQYFGPGTRLTVT.

V and J are TRBV7-2 and TRBJ1-3, with D tentatively TRBD1 (5 bases). CDR1 and CDR2 (germline): SGHTA, FQGNSA. The CDR3 is 16 amino acids. V was trimmed by 5 bases and J by 5 bases, leaving 19 bases between them. The CDR3 DNA reads TGTGCCAGCAGCCTAGAGTTTGGGGGGGTCCGAAACACCATATATTTT. Its translation is CASSLEFGGVRNTIYF.